Sequencing of this TCR beta chain was carried out in a study of beta chain features in type 1 diabetes. V lost 2 bases and J lost 1; bases outside the gene matches: 9. The CDR3 spans 18 residues. CDR1 and CDR2 (germline): MNHNS, SASEGT. Expressed TCRB transcripts were sequenced because the entire RNA isolate underwent reverse transcription. Some clones are missing from TCRdb's copy, which holds only in-frame ones; the method was immunoSEQ multiplex PCR. The table records fewer than 550,000 clones, 11% of them present only once. This clone was picked up a small number of times. Its antigen remains unknown. Notes on the study in general: Sampled from patients, naive, central memory and Treg TCRB repertoires appeared more similar than those sampled from healthy donors. A potential influence of HLA type upon TCRB rearrangement remained unresolved herein.

Only one heparinised blood draw was taken per donor, and its volume averaged about 120 mL. Sorting based on CD45RO/CCR7/CD25/CD127/CD95/CD27 separated CD4+ naive, central memory, regulatory and stem cell-like memory cells. This clonotype was obtained from a young woman in good health. V is TRBV6-1 and J is TRBJ2-1; 9 bases agree with TRBD2. Material for sequencing was naive CD4+ T cells from blood. CDR3 loop: CASSELAGGPRSYNEQFF. DNA of the CDR3: TGTGCCAGCAGTGAATTGGCGGGAGGGCCTCGATCCTACAATGAGCAGTTCTTC.